The following is a T cell receptor beta chain sequence with its context. Trimming pared 10 bases from V and 1 base from J, leaving 14 bases between. In germline, CDR1 is LNHDA, CDR2 SQIVND (reference sequence). There are 13 residues in the CDR3. Measured with immunoSEQ multiplex PCR; TCRdb has only the in-frame clones, and not every one. Of more than 70,000 clones detected, 93% appear once; the ten largest clones hold approximately 15%. This record comes from a study of OX40 agonist ivuxolimab in advanced cancers. The sequenced sample was CD4+ or CD8+ T cells sorted from blood, obtained in a trial of the OX40 agonist ivuxolimab. The chain employs TRBV19 and TRBJ2-7; unclear D gene. This receptor was taken from an adult with an advanced solid tumor such as melanoma, head and neck, liver or kidney cancer. DNA of the CDR3: TGTGCCACCAGAGGCTACCAGTCCTACGAGCAGTACTTC. Translation: CATRGYQSYEQYF.